The entry below describes one TCR beta chain. Its target is unknown. The sample originates from a study of T cell responses to AZD1222 COVID-19 vaccine. Study overall: Some second doses came at about 4 weeks and others at about 12 weeks; these were pooled.

CDR3 length: 14 residues. The V segment lost 6 bases and the J segment 4 bases; nucleotides outside the gene matches: 7. Germline lookup yields CDR1 MNHEY and CDR2 SVGAGI. The protocol was immunoSEQ multiplex PCR, while the TCRdb copy is restricted to in-frame clones and leaves out a portion. The sample lists 85,000 to 90,000 clones, roughly 89% occurring once. Overall study results and limits: Donors skewed white British and female; clonal diversity was possibly underestimated.

This receptor was identified in an adult in good health. The sequenced sample was peripheral blood, obtained on day 0 of AZD1222 vaccination. The chain carries TRBV6-5 and TRBJ1-1; the match to TRBD1 covers 8 bases. The chain's CDR3 is CASRVTGGGTEAFF. In DNA form, the CDR3 reads TGTGCCAGCAGGGTAACAGGGGGGGGCACTGAAGCTTTCTTT.